These 20 T cell receptor beta chains were all obtained from the same sample, sequenced in a study of T-cell memory formation after mild COVID-19. TCRdb fed the 5' RACE reads into MiXCR, producing one record per CDR3 protein. The repertoire includes roughly 300,000 distinct CDR3 sequences, 7% to 10% of them detected once, and 20% to 25% sits in the top ten. Sequencing input: PBMCs or a T cell subset sorted from them (not recorded which). The receptor source for this set is a young man who had mild COVID-19 (a few samples of this study predate the infection). Cell type and time point are not known.

This chain links TRBV5-5 with TRBJ2-3; D perhaps matches TRBD2 (6 bases). Trimming pared 0 bases from V and 1 base from J, leaving 12 bases between. Germline assignment: CDR1 SGHKS and CDR2 YYEKEE (reference sequence). This CDR3 spans 16 amino acids. CDR3 sequence (DNA): TGTGCCAGCAGCTTGGGCTTAGGGGAGGGCACAGATACGCAGTATTTT. Amino acids: CASSLGLGEGTDTQYF.

This clonotype was seen a few times. The gene calls are TRBV7-9 and TRBJ1-2, with 8 bases fitting TRBD1. Unmatched junction bases numbered 9, after V lost 1 base and J lost 2 bases. Germline V gene data show CDR1 as SEHNR and CDR2 as FQNEAQ (reference sequence). The CDR3 is 17 amino acids. The CDR3 protein is CASSLGAGTGGNYGYTF. CDR3 DNA sequence: TGTGCCAGCAGCTTAGGGGCCGGGACAGGCGGAAACTATGGCTACACCTTC.

The table lists this clonotype with a few counts. This chain connects TRBV5-5 to TRBJ2-5; 14 nucleotides align to TRBD2. The germline CDR1 and CDR2 sequences are SGHKS and YYEKEE (reference sequence). Trimming cost V 4 bases and J 0 bases; bases outside gene matches: 8. The CDR3 is 18 residues long. The CDR3, as DNA: TGTGCCAGCAGCGCCGGGACTAGCGGGGGCTTACACCAAGAGACCCAGTACTTC. Encoded protein: CASSAGTSGGLHQETQYF. Supplemented by reference TRBV5-5 and TRBJ2-5, the full variable domain reads DAGVTQSPTHLIKTRGQQVTLRCSPISGHKSVSWYQQVLGQGPQFIFQYYEKEERGRGNFPDRFSARQFPNYSSELNVNALLLGDSALYLCASSAGTSGGLHQETQYFGPGTRLLVL.

This clonotype appeared a few times. The chain uses TRBV7-2 and TRBJ1-5; D is perhaps TRBD1 (5 bases). CDR1 SGHTA and CDR2 FQGNSA come from the germline V gene. CDR3 length: 16 amino acids. The germline V and J ends were trimmed by 2 bases and 2 bases, with 13 bases remaining between them. This chain's CDR3 is CASSLKYGAGNQPQHF. The CDR3, as DNA: TGTGCCAGCAGCTTAAAGTATGGGGCAGGCAATCAGCCCCAGCATTTT.

This clonotype turned up a few times. The chain combines TRBV12-3 or TRBV12-4 with TRBJ2-7, with TRBD2 identical over 8 bases. The CDR3 loop spans 15 amino acids. J was trimmed by 1 base and V by 7 bases; bases with no gene match: 9. This chain's CDR3 is CASKPGGTNSYEQYF. In DNA form, the CDR3 reads TGTGCCAGCAAACCGGGGGGGACGAATTCCTACGAGCAGTACTTC.

This clonotype occurred many times. The rearrangement joins TRBV7-2 to TRBJ2-2; TRBD2 is a possible D gene (5 bases). The ends were cut back, 8 bases at V and 7 bases at J, with 23 bases in the middle. The CDR3 has 16 residues. CDR1 SGHTA and CDR2 FQGNSA come from the germline V gene. CDR3 sequence (DNA): TGTGCCAGCTCGGTGGGGAGTACTAGTCTCAGCGGGGAGCTGTTTTTT. It codes for CASSVGSTSLSGELFF.

This clonotype showed up many times. The V call is TRBV14, the J call TRBJ2-5; unclear D gene. CDR3 length: 12 amino acids. Trimming left V 1 base short and J 5 bases short, with 5 bases between. CDR1 and CDR2 from the germline V gene are SGHDN and FVKESK. CDR3 in DNA: TGTGCCAGCAGCCAAGGCGAGGAGACCCAGTACTTC. Translated, it gives CASSQGEETQYF. Using reference TRBV14 and TRBJ2-5 for the parts outside the CDR3, the full variable domain is EAGVTQFPSHSVIEKGQTVTLRCDPISGHDNLYWYRRVMGKEIKFLLHFVKESKQDESGMPNNRFLAERTGGTYSTLKVQPAELEDSGVYFCASSQGEETQYFGPGTRLLVL.

The chain couples TRBV5-1 to TRBJ2-6; D is possibly TRBD1 (5 bases). There are 17 residues in the CDR3. Germline CDR1 is SGHRS and CDR2 is YFSETQ. The V and J ends lost 2 bases and 1 base respectively, with 13 bases between them. The CDR3 loop is CASSLPPQGSGANVLTF. The CDR3 coding sequence is TGCGCCAGCAGCTTACCACCTCAGGGTTCTGGGGCCAACGTCCTGACTTTC.

V is TRBV6-2 or TRBV6-3 and J is TRBJ2-5; D is unclear. V lost 2 bases to trimming and J lost 0 bases, with 10 bases between them. Germline CDR1 MNHEY, CDR2 SVGEGT. The CDR3 consists of 15 residues. CDR3 nucleotides: TGTGCCAGCAGTTACGAGGCTTTATACCAAGAGACCCAGTACTTC. This gives the protein CASSYEALYQETQYF.

This clonotype occurred a few times. The CDR3 bases are TGTGCCAGCAGCTTAGGGGCAGGAAAAGCTTTCTTT. Translated: CASSLGAGKAFF. V usage is TRBV11-2 and J usage is TRBJ1-1; D remains unclear. Deletions cut 1 base from V and 9 bases from J, with 9 bases between. CDR1 SGHAT and CDR2 FQNNGV come from the germline V gene. The CDR3 extends over 12 amino acids.

The rearrangement uses TRBV20-1 and TRBJ2-7, with 10 positions matching TRBD1. Germline V gene data show CDR1 as DFQATT and CDR2 as SNEGSKA (reference sequence). The CDR3 consists of 12 residues. The CDR3 coding sequence is TGCAGCTGGGACAGGGGAACCTACGAGCAGTACTTC. Protein sequence: CSWDRGTYEQYF.

The chain links TRBV7-6 to TRBJ2-1; D unclear. Per germline, CDR1 SGHVS and CDR2 FNYEAQ. The CDR3 has 12 residues. V was trimmed by 5 bases and J by 12 bases, leaving 14 bases between them. The CDR3 DNA reads as TGTGCCAGCAGCCGGAGCGCGCTGATGCAGTTCTTC. Protein product: CASSRSALMQFF.

This clonotype has more than one count but fewer than ten. The chain has TRBV24-1 and TRBJ2-1; weak D call: TRBD2 (5 bases). The germline V and J ends were trimmed by 6 bases and 4 bases, with 6 bases remaining between them. CDR3 length equals 12 residues. Germline V gene sequence: CDR1 KGHDR, CDR2 SFDVKD. The CDR3, as DNA: TGTGCCACCAGTTCGGGGTACAATGAGCAGTTCTTC. It specifies CATSSGYNEQFF.

This CDR3 is CATSRDRAQPQHF. The CDR3 DNA follows: TGTGCCACCAGCAGAGATAGGGCCCAGCCCCAGCATTTT. The rearrangement links TRBV15 to TRBJ1-5; no clear D gene. The V end was cut by 0 bases, the J end by 7 bases, with 7 bases between. Per germline, CDR1 LNHNV and CDR2 YYDKDF (reference sequence). There are 13 residues in the CDR3. The variable domain in full, with the rest retrieved from reference TRBV15 and TRBJ1-5, is DAMVIQNPRYQVTQFGKPVTLSCSQTLNHNVMYWYQQKSSQAPKLLFHYYDKDFNNEADTPDNFQSRRPNTSFCFLDIRSPGLGDTAMYLCATSRDRAQPQHFGDGTRLSIL.

This clonotype was recorded a few times. J is TRBJ2-1 and V is TRBV5-1, with D unresolved. CDR1 SGHRS and CDR2 YFSETQ come from the germline V gene. V was pared by 4 bases and J by 9 bases, with 14 bases between. The CDR3 covers 13 residues. In nucleotides, the CDR3 is TGCGCCAGCAGCCCGTATTTGTTTATTGAGCAGTTCTTC. Translated, it gives CASSPYLFIEQFF.

V is TRBV6-5 and J is TRBJ2-1; D not certain. The germline V gene encodes CDR1 MNHEY and CDR2 SVGAGI. Trimming shortened V by 5 bases and J by 2 bases, and 16 bases separated the two germline ends. This CDR3 contains 16 residues. CDR3 DNA sequence: TGTGCCAGCAGTGGCCGTGAGCAGCTAGCCTACAATGAGCAGTTCTTC. Translating gives CASSGREQLAYNEQFF.

The chain employs TRBV4-2 and TRBJ1-6; the D is unclear. The germline gives CDR1 LGHNA, CDR2 YNFKEQ. Trimming took off 1 base at V and 3 bases at J, with 13 bases between the two ends. This CDR3 is built from 17 residues. In DNA, the CDR3 is TGTGCCAGCAGCCAAGTCCAAGAGCAAGGCTATAATTCACCCCTCCACTTT. Its protein is CASSQVQEQGYNSPLHF.

This clonotype was counted ten times or more. The chain recombines TRBV4-1 with TRBJ2-1; 7 nucleotides line up with TRBD1. V dropped 4 bases and J dropped 0; count of bases not matched to a gene: 3. This CDR3 region has 15 residues. Germline V gives CDR1 MGHRA, CDR2 YSYEKL. The CDR3 sequence is CASSRRDSSYNEQFF. CDR3 bases: TGCGCCAGCAGCCGCCGGGACAGCTCCTACAATGAGCAGTTCTTC.

This clonotype was counted between two and nine times. The V call is TRBV2, the J call TRBJ1-2; the match to TRBD1 covers 11 bases. This CDR3 is built from 14 residues. Germline-derived CDR1 and CDR2 are SNHLY and FYNNEI. J was trimmed by 3 bases and V by 6 bases; bases with no gene match: 3. The chain's CDR3 is CASSGQGADYGYTF. The CDR3 nucleotides read TGTGCCAGCAGCGGACAGGGGGCCGACTATGGCTACACCTTC.

The CDR3 coding sequence is TGCGCCAGCAGCGGCCGGGACAGAGACACCGGGGAGCTGTTTTTT. The encoded protein is CASSGRDRDTGELFF. This chain links TRBV4-1 with TRBJ2-2; TRBD1 agrees at 7 bases. V lost 5 bases to trimming and J lost 3 bases; unmatched junction nucleotides: 6. The germline CDR1 and CDR2 sequences are MGHRA and YSYEKL. The CDR3 is made up of 15 amino acids.